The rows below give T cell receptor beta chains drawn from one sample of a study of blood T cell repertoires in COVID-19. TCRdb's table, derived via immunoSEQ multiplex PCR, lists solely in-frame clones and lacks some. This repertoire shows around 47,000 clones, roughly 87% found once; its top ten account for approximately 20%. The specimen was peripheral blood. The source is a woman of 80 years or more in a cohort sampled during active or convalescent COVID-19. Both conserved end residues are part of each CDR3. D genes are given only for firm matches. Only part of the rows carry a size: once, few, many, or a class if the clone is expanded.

CDR3aa: CASSFSQDRGFYEQYF; CDR3nt: TGCGCCAGCAGCTTCTCACAGGACAGGGGTTTCTACGAGCAGTACTTC; v_gene: TRBV5-1; j_gene: TRBJ2-7; d_gene: TRBD1; abundance: -
CDR3aa: CASSQVLTGVVFF; CDR3nt: TGTGCCAGCAGCCAAGTACTCACAGGGGTGGTTTTCTTT; v_gene: TRBV3-1/TRBV3-2; j_gene: TRBJ1-1; d_gene: TRBD1; abundance: -
CDR3aa: CASSLFSGRAETQYF; CDR3nt: TGTGCCAGCAGCCTCTTTAGCGGGAGGGCTGAGACCCAGTACTTC; v_gene: TRBV7-6; j_gene: TRBJ2-5; d_gene: TRBD2; abundance: -
CDR3aa: CASSQDLQGNEQFF; CDR3nt: TGTGCCAGCAGCCAAGATTTACAGGGCAATGAGCAGTTCTTC; v_gene: TRBV4-2; j_gene: TRBJ2-1; d_gene: -; abundance: -
CDR3aa: CASSLAGGGAFF; CDR3nt: TGTGCCAGCAGCCTGGCAGGCGGGGGAGCTTTCTTT; v_gene: TRBV3-1/TRBV3-2; j_gene: TRBJ1-1; d_gene: -; abundance: -
CDR3aa: CASIRAAPTYEQYF; CDR3nt: TGCGCCAGCATTCGCGCGGCCCCCACCTACGAGCAGTACTTC; v_gene: TRBV10-2; j_gene: TRBJ2-7; d_gene: -; abundance: -
CDR3aa: CASSEDRAIYGYTF; CDR3nt: TGTGCCAGCAGTGAAGACAGGGCTATATATGGCTACACCTTC; v_gene: TRBV6-1; j_gene: TRBJ1-2; d_gene: -; abundance: -
CDR3aa: CASSLSGQPYNEQFF; CDR3nt: TGTGCCAGCAGCTTATCGGGACAGCCATACAATGAGCAGTTCTTC; v_gene: TRBV5-8; j_gene: TRBJ2-1; d_gene: TRBD1; abundance: -
CDR3aa: CASSIVATDRSGQYF; CDR3nt: TGTGCCAGTAGTATTGTTGCGACAGACCGGTCCGGGCAGTACTTC; v_gene: TRBV19; j_gene: TRBJ2-7; d_gene: -; abundance: large
CDR3aa: CASQGSEQFF; CDR3nt: TGTGCCTCACAGGGATCTGAGCAGTTCTTC; v_gene: TRBV10-3; j_gene: TRBJ2-1; d_gene: -; abundance: -
CDR3aa: CASSPGGQGALGGYTF; CDR3nt: TGTGCCAGCAGTCCTGGGGGACAGGGGGCGTTAGGTGGCTACACCTTC; v_gene: TRBV27; j_gene: TRBJ1-2; d_gene: TRBD1; abundance: -
CDR3aa: CASSPTSGELFF; CDR3nt: TGCGCCAGCAGCCCTACGTCCGGGGAGCTGTTTTTT; v_gene: TRBV5-1; j_gene: TRBJ2-2; d_gene: -; abundance: -
CDR3aa: CASSLRASSSYNEQFF; CDR3nt: TGTGCCAGCAGCTTAAGAGCGTCGAGCTCCTACAATGAGCAGTTCTTC; v_gene: TRBV7-2; j_gene: TRBJ2-1; d_gene: -; abundance: -
CDR3aa: CASSRRGNEQFF; CDR3nt: TGTGCCAGCAGCCGGAGGGGAAATGAGCAGTTCTTC; v_gene: TRBV5-6; j_gene: TRBJ2-1; d_gene: -; abundance: -
CDR3aa: CASSLVGPPGLDPSEQYF; CDR3nt: TGTGCCAGCAGCTTAGTTGGCCCCCCGGGACTAGACCCTTCCGAGCAGTACTTC; v_gene: TRBV13; j_gene: TRBJ2-7; d_gene: TRBD2; abundance: -
CDR3aa: CASSLGGLGTEAFF; CDR3nt: TGTGCCAGCAGCTTAGGTGGGCTTGGGACTGAAGCTTTCTTT; v_gene: TRBV7-9; j_gene: TRBJ1-1; d_gene: -; abundance: -
CDR3aa: CASSYAGTAYGYTF; CDR3nt: TGTGCCAGCAGTTACGCTGGGACAGCCTATGGCTACACCTTC; v_gene: TRBV6-5; j_gene: TRBJ1-2; d_gene: TRBD1; abundance: -
CDR3aa: CASRGTRNEQFF; CDR3nt: TGTGCCAGTAGGGGGACTAGAAATGAGCAGTTCTTC; v_gene: TRBV19; j_gene: TRBJ2-1; d_gene: TRBD2; abundance: -
CDR3aa: CASSFSYEQYF; CDR3nt: TGTGCCAGCAGCTTTAGCTACGAGCAGTACTTC; v_gene: TRBV7-9; j_gene: TRBJ2-7; d_gene: -; abundance: -
CDR3aa: CASSPRTAGNQPQHF; CDR3nt: TGTGCCAGCAGTCCCAGGACAGCAGGCAATCAGCCCCAGCATTTT; v_gene: TRBV2; j_gene: TRBJ1-5; d_gene: -; abundance: -
CDR3aa: CASSDPGQSYEQYF; CDR3nt: TGTGCCAGCAGTGACCCGGGACAGAGCTACGAGCAGTACTTC; v_gene: TRBV6-1; j_gene: TRBJ2-7; d_gene: TRBD1; abundance: -
CDR3aa: CASSDGYRPYQPQHF; CDR3nt: TGCGCCAGCAGTGACGGGTACAGGCCATATCAGCCCCAGCATTTT; v_gene: TRBV10-2; j_gene: TRBJ1-5; d_gene: -; abundance: -
CDR3aa: CASSQGRGTGLNIQYF; CDR3nt: TGTGCCAGCAGCCAAGGACGGGGGACAGGGCTTAACATTCAGTACTTC; v_gene: TRBV3-1/TRBV3-2; j_gene: TRBJ2-4; d_gene: TRBD1; abundance: -
CDR3aa: CASLKNTGELFF; CDR3nt: TGCGCCAGCCTAAAAAACACCGGGGAGCTGTTTTTT; v_gene: TRBV5-1; j_gene: TRBJ2-2; d_gene: -; abundance: -
CDR3aa: CASRLDRTEAFF; CDR3nt: TGTGCCAGCAGATTAGACAGGACTGAAGCTTTCTTT; v_gene: TRBV11-2; j_gene: TRBJ1-1; d_gene: -; abundance: once
CDR3aa: CASSLRDIYTEAFF; CDR3nt: TGCGCCAGCAGCTTGCGGGACATATACACTGAAGCTTTCTTT; v_gene: TRBV5-1; j_gene: TRBJ1-1; d_gene: -; abundance: -
CDR3aa: CASSIRQNNQPQHF; CDR3nt: TGTGCCAGTAGTATCAGACAGAACAATCAGCCCCAGCATTTT; v_gene: TRBV19; j_gene: TRBJ1-5; d_gene: -; abundance: -
CDR3aa: CASRAPGLARREQYF; CDR3nt: TGTGCCAGCAGGGCCCCGGGACTAGCTCGTCGCGAGCAGTACTTC; v_gene: TRBV6-5; j_gene: TRBJ2-7; d_gene: TRBD2; abundance: -
CDR3aa: CASSPRGQDPGNTIYF; CDR3nt: TGTGCCAGCAGCCCCCGAGGACAGGATCCTGGAAACACCATATATTTT; v_gene: TRBV9; j_gene: TRBJ1-3; d_gene: TRBD1; abundance: -
CDR3aa: CAWSTGGTDTQYF; CDR3nt: TGTGCCTGGAGCACAGGGGGCACAGATACGCAGTATTTT; v_gene: TRBV30; j_gene: TRBJ2-3; d_gene: TRBD1; abundance: -
CDR3aa: CATNRQGVGTEAFF; CDR3nt: TGTGCCACCAACCGGCAGGGGGTCGGCACTGAAGCTTTCTTT; v_gene: TRBV7-9; j_gene: TRBJ1-1; d_gene: TRBD1; abundance: -
CDR3aa: CASSRPRGAGNTIYF; CDR3nt: TGTGCCAGCAGCCGTCCCCGGGGGGCAGGAAACACCATATATTTT; v_gene: TRBV6-5; j_gene: TRBJ1-3; d_gene: -; abundance: -
CDR3aa: CASSPTGFSDGYTF; CDR3nt: TGTGCCAGCAGCCCAACAGGGTTCTCGGATGGCTACACCTTC; v_gene: TRBV7-6; j_gene: TRBJ1-2; d_gene: -; abundance: once
CDR3aa: CASSLFSRQANYEQYF; CDR3nt: TGTGCCAGCAGCTTGTTTTCCCGACAGGCGAATTACGAGCAGTACTTC; v_gene: TRBV5-5; j_gene: TRBJ2-7; d_gene: -; abundance: once
CDR3aa: CASSEAALDTQYF; CDR3nt: TGTGCCAGCAGTGAAGCGGCCTTAGATACGCAGTATTTT; v_gene: TRBV2; j_gene: TRBJ2-3; d_gene: -; abundance: -
CDR3aa: CASSHPPGVAGPAGNTIYF; CDR3nt: TGCGCCAGCAGCCATCCCCCCGGGGTGGCTGGGCCGGCTGGAAACACCATATATTTT; v_gene: TRBV4-1; j_gene: TRBJ1-3; d_gene: -; abundance: -
CDR3aa: CASSVGLAGDPEQYF; CDR3nt: TGTGCCAGCAGCGTCGGACTAGCGGGTGATCCCGAGCAGTACTTC; v_gene: TRBV9; j_gene: TRBJ2-7; d_gene: TRBD2; abundance: -
CDR3aa: CASNPGQAYNEQFF; CDR3nt: TGTGCCAGCAACCCGGGACAGGCCTACAATGAGCAGTTCTTC; v_gene: TRBV7-9; j_gene: TRBJ2-1; d_gene: TRBD1; abundance: once
CDR3aa: CATSDFGQGPDTQYF; CDR3nt: TGTGCCACCAGTGATTTCGGACAGGGCCCAGATACGCAGTATTTT; v_gene: TRBV24-1; j_gene: TRBJ2-3; d_gene: TRBD1; abundance: -
CDR3aa: CASSLLVGYGYTF; CDR3nt: TGTGCCAGCAGTTTACTGGTCGGCTATGGCTACACCTTC; v_gene: TRBV12-3/TRBV12-4; j_gene: TRBJ1-2; d_gene: -; abundance: -
CDR3aa: CASSQARSWETNEKLFF; CDR3nt: TGTGCCAGCAGCCAAGCACGGTCGTGGGAGACTAATGAAAAACTGTTTTTT; v_gene: TRBV3-1/TRBV3-2; j_gene: TRBJ1-4; d_gene: -; abundance: -
CDR3aa: CASSLAAVLNTEAFF; CDR3nt: TGCGCCAGCAGCTTGGCCGCGGTTTTGAACACTGAAGCTTTCTTT; v_gene: TRBV5-1; j_gene: TRBJ1-1; d_gene: -; abundance: -
CDR3aa: CASRIGGREENGYTF; CDR3nt: TGTGCCAGCAGAATCGGGGGGAGGGAAGAGAATGGCTACACCTTC; v_gene: TRBV11-3; j_gene: TRBJ1-2; d_gene: -; abundance: -
CDR3aa: CASSTRVWETQYF; CDR3nt: TGTGCCAGCAGCACCAGGGTGTGGGAGACCCAGTACTTC; v_gene: TRBV5-5; j_gene: TRBJ2-5; d_gene: -; abundance: once
CDR3aa: CASHRGAYANEQFF; CDR3nt: TGTGCCAGCCACAGGGGGGCCTACGCGAATGAGCAGTTCTTC; v_gene: TRBV11-2; j_gene: TRBJ2-1; d_gene: TRBD1; abundance: -
CDR3aa: CASSLAGVYNEQFF; CDR3nt: TGCGCCAGCAGCTTGGCAGGGGTCTACAATGAGCAGTTCTTC; v_gene: TRBV5-1; j_gene: TRBJ2-1; d_gene: -; abundance: -
CDR3aa: CASSGGQGHTEAFF; CDR3nt: TGCGCCAGCAGCGGGGGACAGGGGCACACTGAAGCTTTCTTT; v_gene: TRBV5-1; j_gene: TRBJ1-1; d_gene: TRBD1; abundance: -
CDR3aa: CASSLGGGARETQYF; CDR3nt: TGTGCCAGCAGCTTGGGGGGCGGAGCGCGGGAGACCCAGTACTTC; v_gene: TRBV5-4; j_gene: TRBJ2-5; d_gene: -; abundance: -
CDR3aa: CASSLDRLQVGELFF; CDR3nt: TGTGCCAGCAGCCTGGACAGGCTACAAGTCGGGGAGCTGTTTTTT; v_gene: TRBV7-2; j_gene: TRBJ2-2; d_gene: TRBD1; abundance: -
CDR3aa: CASSFGLEQYF; CDR3nt: TGTGCCAGCAGTTTTGGACTAGAGCAGTACTTC; v_gene: TRBV6-2/TRBV6-3; j_gene: TRBJ2-7; d_gene: -; abundance: -
CDR3aa: CASSLGGGKNSYEQYF; CDR3nt: TGTGCCAGCAGCTTAGGAGGGGGCAAAAACTCCTACGAGCAGTACTTC; v_gene: TRBV5-4; j_gene: TRBJ2-7; d_gene: -; abundance: few
CDR3aa: CASSLWGTGVTDTQYF; CDR3nt: TGTGCCAGCAGTTTATGGGGGACAGGGGTGACAGATACGCAGTATTTT; v_gene: TRBV27; j_gene: TRBJ2-3; d_gene: TRBD1; abundance: -
CDR3aa: CASSLVAGGGTDTQYF; CDR3nt: TGTGCCAGCAGCTTGGTTGCGGGAGGGGGCACAGATACGCAGTATTTT; v_gene: TRBV5-4; j_gene: TRBJ2-3; d_gene: TRBD2; abundance: -
CDR3aa: CASSVGSSGSTDTQYF; CDR3nt: TGTGCCAGCAGCGTAGGATCTAGCGGGAGCACAGATACGCAGTATTTT; v_gene: TRBV9; j_gene: TRBJ2-3; d_gene: TRBD2; abundance: once
CDR3aa: CASSTGDSYYGYTF; CDR3nt: TGTGCCAGTAGTACCGGGGACAGCTACTATGGCTACACCTTC; v_gene: TRBV19; j_gene: TRBJ1-2; d_gene: TRBD1; abundance: -
CDR3aa: CASSQFDEQFF; CDR3nt: TGTGCCAGCAGCCAATTCGATGAGCAGTTCTTC; v_gene: TRBV3-1/TRBV3-2; j_gene: TRBJ2-1; d_gene: -; abundance: -
CDR3aa: CAISAGTGRNQPQHF; CDR3nt: TGTGCCATCAGTGCCGGGACAGGGAGGAATCAGCCCCAGCATTTT; v_gene: TRBV10-3; j_gene: TRBJ1-5; d_gene: TRBD1; abundance: -
CDR3aa: CASSQQGGTEAFF; CDR3nt: TGTGCCAGCAGCCAACAGGGGGGCACTGAAGCTTTCTTT; v_gene: TRBV14; j_gene: TRBJ1-1; d_gene: TRBD1; abundance: -
CDR3aa: CASSELTGNQPQHF; CDR3nt: TGTGCCAGCAGTGAGTTGACGGGAAATCAGCCCCAGCATTTT; v_gene: TRBV2; j_gene: TRBJ1-5; d_gene: -; abundance: -